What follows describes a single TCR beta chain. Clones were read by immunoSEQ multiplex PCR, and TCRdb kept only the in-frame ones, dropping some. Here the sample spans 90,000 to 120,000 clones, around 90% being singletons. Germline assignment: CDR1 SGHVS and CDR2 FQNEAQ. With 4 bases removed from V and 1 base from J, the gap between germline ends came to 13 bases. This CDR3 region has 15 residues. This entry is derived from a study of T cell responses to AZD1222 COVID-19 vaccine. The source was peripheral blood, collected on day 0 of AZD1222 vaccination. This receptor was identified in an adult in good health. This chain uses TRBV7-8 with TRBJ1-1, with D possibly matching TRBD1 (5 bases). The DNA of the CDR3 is TGTGCCAGCAGCTACTCAGGGTGGGGGAACACTGAAGCTTTCTTT. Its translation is CASSYSGWGNTEAFF.